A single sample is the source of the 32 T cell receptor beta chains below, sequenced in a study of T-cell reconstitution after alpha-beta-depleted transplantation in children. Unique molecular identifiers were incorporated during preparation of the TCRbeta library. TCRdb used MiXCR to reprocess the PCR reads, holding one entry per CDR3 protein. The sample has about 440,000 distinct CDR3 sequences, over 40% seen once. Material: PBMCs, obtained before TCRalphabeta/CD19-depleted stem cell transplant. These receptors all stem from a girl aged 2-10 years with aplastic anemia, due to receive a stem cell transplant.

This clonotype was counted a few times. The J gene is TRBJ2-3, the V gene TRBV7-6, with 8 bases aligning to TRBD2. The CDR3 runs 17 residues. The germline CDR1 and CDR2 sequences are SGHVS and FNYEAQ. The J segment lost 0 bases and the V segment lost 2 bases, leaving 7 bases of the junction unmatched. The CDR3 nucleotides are TGTGCCAGCAGCTTAAAGGCTAGCGGGTCTAGCACAGATACGCAGTATTTT. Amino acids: CASSLKASGSSTDTQYF. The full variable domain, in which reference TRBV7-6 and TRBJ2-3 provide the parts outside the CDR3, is GAGVSQSPRYKVTKRGQDVALRCDPISGHVSLYWYRQALGQGPEFLTYFNYEAQQDKSGLPNDRFSAERPEGSISTLTIQRTEQRDSAMYRCASSLKASGSSTDTQYFGPGTRLTVL.

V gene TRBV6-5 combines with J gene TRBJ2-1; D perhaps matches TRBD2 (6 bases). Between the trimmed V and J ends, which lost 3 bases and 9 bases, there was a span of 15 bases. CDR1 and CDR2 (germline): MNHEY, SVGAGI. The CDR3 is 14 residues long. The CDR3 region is CASSYRGKGSEQFF. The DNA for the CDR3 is TGTGCCAGCAGTTATCGCGGGAAAGGGAGTGAGCAGTTCTTC.

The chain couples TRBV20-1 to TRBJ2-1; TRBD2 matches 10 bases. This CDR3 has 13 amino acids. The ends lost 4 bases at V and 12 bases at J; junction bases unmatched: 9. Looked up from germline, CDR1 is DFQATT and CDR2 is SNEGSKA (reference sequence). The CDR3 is CSAISGRALRQFF. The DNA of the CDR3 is TGCAGTGCTATCAGCGGGAGGGCCCTTCGGCAGTTCTTC.

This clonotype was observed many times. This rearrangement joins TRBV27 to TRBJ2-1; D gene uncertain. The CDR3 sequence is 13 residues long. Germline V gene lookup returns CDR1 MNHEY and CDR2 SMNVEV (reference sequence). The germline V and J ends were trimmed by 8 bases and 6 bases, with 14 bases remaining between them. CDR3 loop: CASQRTWGNEQFF. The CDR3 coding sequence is TGTGCCAGCCAAAGAACATGGGGCAATGAGCAGTTCTTC.

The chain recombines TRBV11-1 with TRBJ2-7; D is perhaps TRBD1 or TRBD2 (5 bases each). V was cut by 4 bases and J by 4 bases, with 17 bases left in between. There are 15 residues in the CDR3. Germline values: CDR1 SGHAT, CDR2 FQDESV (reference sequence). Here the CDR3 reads CASSSPREPGYEQYF. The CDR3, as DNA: TGTGCCAGCAGCTCACCCAGGGAGCCGGGGTACGAGCAGTACTTC.

In DNA form, the CDR3 reads TGTGCCAGCAGTTTCCTACTAGCGGGGACCACAGATACGCAGTATTTT. This translates into CASSFLLAGTTDTQYF. The rearrangement joins TRBV28 to TRBJ2-3; 10 bases match TRBD2. The V segment lost 3 bases and the J segment 2 bases; nucleotides outside the gene matches: 5. The V gene's germline CDR1 is MDHEN and CDR2 SYDVKM. The CDR3 length is 16 residues.

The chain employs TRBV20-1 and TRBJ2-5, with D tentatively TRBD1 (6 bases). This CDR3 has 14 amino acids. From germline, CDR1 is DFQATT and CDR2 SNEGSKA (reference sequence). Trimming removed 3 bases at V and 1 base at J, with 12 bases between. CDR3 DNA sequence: TGCAGTGCTAGCGGGGACACCTTCCAAGAGACCCAGTACTTC. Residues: CSASGDTFQETQYF.

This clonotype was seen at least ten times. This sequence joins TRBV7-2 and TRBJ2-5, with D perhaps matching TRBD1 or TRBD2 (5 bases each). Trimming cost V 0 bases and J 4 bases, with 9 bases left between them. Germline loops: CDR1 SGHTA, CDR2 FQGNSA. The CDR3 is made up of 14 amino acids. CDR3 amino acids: CASSLAGTSETQYF. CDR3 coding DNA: TGTGCCAGCAGCTTAGCCGGGACCTCAGAGACCCAGTACTTC.

The CDR3 DNA follows: TGTGCCAGCAGCTCCGAGGGGTCAGATACGCAGTATTTT. Its translation: CASSSEGSDTQYF. V gene TRBV7-2 combines with J gene TRBJ2-3; the D call may be TRBD1 or TRBD2 (5 bases each). Per the germline V gene, CDR1 is SGHTA and CDR2 is FQGNSA. This CDR3 is 13 amino acids long. V was shortened by 4 bases and J by 4 bases, with 9 bases between the two germline ends.

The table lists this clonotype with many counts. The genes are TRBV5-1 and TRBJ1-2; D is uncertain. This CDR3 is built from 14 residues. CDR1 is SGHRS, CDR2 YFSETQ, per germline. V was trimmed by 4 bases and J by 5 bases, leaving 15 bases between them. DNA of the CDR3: TGCGCCAGCAGCCCCCTCCCAGGCATGTATGGCTACACCTTC. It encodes CASSPLPGMYGYTF.

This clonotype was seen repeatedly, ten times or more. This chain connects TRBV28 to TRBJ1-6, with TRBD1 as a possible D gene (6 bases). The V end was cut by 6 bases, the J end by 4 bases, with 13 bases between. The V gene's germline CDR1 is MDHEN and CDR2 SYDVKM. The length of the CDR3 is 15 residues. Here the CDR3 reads CASSLRGPYNSPLHF. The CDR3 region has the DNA TGTGCCAGCAGCCTCAGGGGACCTTATAATTCACCCCTCCACTTT.

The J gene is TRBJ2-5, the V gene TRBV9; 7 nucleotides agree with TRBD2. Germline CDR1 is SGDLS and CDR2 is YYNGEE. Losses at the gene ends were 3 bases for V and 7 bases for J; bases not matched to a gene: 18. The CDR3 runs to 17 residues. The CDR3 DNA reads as TGTGCCAGCAGCGCCGGGGGAGGGTCCCCCCCAGGTGGGACCCAGTACTTC. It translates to CASSAGGGSPPGGTQYF.

In DNA form, the CDR3 reads TGTGCCAGCAGTTCGGGGACACCTAACACTGAAGCTTTCTTT. The encoded protein is CASSSGTPNTEAFF. The chain employs TRBV28 and TRBJ1-1; weak D call: TRBD1 (6 bases). The CDR3 extends over 14 amino acids. V was cut by 4 bases and J by 2 bases, with 11 bases left in between. In germline, CDR1 is MDHEN, CDR2 SYDVKM.

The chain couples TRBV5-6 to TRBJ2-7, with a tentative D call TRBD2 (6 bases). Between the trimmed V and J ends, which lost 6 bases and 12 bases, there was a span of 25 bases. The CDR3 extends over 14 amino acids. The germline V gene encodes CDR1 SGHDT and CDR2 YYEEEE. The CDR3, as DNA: TGTGCCAGCACTGGGACCCTGACTAGATTTCCCCCGTACTTC. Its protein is CASTGTLTRFPPYF.

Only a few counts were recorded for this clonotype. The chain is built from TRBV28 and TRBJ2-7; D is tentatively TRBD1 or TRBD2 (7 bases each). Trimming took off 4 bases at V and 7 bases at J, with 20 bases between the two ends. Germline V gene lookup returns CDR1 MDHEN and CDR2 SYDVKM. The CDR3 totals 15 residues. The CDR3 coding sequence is TGTGCCAGCAGTTCTTTCACGACCAGGGGGGGTGAGCAGTACTTC. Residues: CASSSFTTRGGEQYF.

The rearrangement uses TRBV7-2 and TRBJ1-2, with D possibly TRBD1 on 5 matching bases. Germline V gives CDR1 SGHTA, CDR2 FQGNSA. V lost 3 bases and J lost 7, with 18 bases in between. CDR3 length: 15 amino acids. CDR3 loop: CASSFGAGELFGYTF. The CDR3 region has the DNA TGTGCCAGCAGCTTTGGGGCCGGAGAACTTTTTGGCTACACCTTC.

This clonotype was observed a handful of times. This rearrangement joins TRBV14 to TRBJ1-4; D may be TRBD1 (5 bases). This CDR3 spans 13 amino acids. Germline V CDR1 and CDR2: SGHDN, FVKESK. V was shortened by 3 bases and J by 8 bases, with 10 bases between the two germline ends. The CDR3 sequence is CASSQAGTEKLFF. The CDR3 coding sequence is TGTGCCAGCAGCCAGGCAGGGACCGAAAAACTGTTTTTT.

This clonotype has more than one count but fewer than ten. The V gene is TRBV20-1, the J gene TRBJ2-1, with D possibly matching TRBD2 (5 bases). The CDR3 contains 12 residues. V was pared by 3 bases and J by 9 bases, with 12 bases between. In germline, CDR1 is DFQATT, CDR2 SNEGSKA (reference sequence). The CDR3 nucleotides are TGCAGTGCTAGTTCCAGCGGCTTTGAGCAGTTCTTC. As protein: CSASSSGFEQFF.

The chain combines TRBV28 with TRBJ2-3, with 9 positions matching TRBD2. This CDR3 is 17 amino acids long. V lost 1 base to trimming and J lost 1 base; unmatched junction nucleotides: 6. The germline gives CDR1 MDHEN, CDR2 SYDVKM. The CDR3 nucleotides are TGTGCCAGCAGTTTATTCCTAGCGGGGCCTCGCACAGATACGCAGTATTTT. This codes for CASSLFLAGPRTDTQYF. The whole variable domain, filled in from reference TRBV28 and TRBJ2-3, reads DVKVTQSSRYLVKRTGEKVFLECVQDMDHENMFWYRQDPGLGLRLIYFSYDVKMKEKGDIPEGYSVSREKKERFSLILESASTNQTSMYLCASSLFLAGPRTDTQYFGPGTRLTVL.

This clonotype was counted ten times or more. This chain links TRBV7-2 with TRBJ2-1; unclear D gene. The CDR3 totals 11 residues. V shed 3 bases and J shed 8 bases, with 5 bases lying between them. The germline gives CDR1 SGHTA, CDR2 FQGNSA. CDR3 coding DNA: TGTGCCAGCAGCTTGCATCATGAGCAGTTCTTC. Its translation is CASSLHHEQFF.

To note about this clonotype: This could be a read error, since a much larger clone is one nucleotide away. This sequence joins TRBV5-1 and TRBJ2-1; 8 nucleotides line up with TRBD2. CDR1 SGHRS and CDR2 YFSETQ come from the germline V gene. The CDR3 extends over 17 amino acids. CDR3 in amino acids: CASSRAGAPSSYSEQFF. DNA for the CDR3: TGCGCCAGCAGCCGAGCGGGAGCCCCTAGCTCCTACAGTGAGCAGTTCTTC. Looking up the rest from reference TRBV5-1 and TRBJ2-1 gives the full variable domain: KAGVTQTPRYLIKTRGQQVTLSCSPISGHRSVSWYQQTPGQGLQFLFEYFSETQRNKGNFPGRFSGRQFSNSRSEMNVSTLELGDSALYLCASSRAGAPSSYSEQFFGPGTRLTVL.

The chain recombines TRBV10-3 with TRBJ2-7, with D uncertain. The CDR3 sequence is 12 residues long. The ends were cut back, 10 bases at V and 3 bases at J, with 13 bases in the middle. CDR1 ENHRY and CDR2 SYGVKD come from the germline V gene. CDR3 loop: CASQGSDYEQYF. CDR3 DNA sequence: TGTGCCAGCCAAGGATCAGACTACGAGCAGTACTTC.

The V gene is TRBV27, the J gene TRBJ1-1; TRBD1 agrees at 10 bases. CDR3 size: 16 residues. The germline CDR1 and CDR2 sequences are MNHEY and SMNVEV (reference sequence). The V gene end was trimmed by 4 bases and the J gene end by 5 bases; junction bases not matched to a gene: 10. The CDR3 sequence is CASSSPGQGLGTEAFF. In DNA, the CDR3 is TGTGCCAGCAGTTCTCCGGGACAGGGGCTGGGGACTGAAGCTTTCTTT.

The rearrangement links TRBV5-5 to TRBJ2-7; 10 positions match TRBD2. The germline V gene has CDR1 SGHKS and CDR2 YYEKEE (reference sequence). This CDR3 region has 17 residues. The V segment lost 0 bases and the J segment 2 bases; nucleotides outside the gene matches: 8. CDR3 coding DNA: TGTGCCAGCAGCTTGGCCTTGGGGACTAGCGCCGCCTACGAGCAGTACTTC. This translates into CASSLALGTSAAYEQYF.

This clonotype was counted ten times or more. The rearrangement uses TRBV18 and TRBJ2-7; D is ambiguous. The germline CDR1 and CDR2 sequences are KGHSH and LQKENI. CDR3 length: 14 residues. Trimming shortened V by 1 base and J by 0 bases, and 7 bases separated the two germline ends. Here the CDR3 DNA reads TGTGCCAGCTCACCACAGGGAAGCTCCTACGAGCAGTACTTC. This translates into CASSPQGSSYEQYF. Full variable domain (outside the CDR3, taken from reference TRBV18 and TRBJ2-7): NAGVMQNPRHLVRRRGQEARLRCSPMKGHSHVYWYRQLPEEGLKFMVYLQKENIIDESGMPKERFSAEFPKEGPSILRIQQVVRGDSAAYFCASSPQGSSYEQYFGPGTRLTVT.

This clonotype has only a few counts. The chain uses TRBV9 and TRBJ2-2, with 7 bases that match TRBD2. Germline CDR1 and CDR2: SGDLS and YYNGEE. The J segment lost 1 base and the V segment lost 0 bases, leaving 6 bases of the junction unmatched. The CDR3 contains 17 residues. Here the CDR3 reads CASSVEKAGLNTGELFF. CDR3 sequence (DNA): TGTGCCAGCAGCGTAGAGAAAGCGGGGTTGAACACCGGGGAGCTGTTTTTT. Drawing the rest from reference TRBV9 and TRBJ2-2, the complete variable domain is DSGVTQTPKHLITATGQRVTLRCSPRSGDLSVYWYQQSLDQGLQFLIQYYNGEERAKGNILERFSAQQFPDLHSELNLSSLELGDSALYFCASSVEKAGLNTGELFFGEGSRLTVL.

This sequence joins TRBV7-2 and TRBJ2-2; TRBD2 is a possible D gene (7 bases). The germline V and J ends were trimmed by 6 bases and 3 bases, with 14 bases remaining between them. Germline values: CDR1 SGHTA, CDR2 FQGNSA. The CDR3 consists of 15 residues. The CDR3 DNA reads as TGTGCCAGCAGGGCCGGGCGGGGGCACACCGGGGAGCTGTTTTTT. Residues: CASRAGRGHTGELFF.

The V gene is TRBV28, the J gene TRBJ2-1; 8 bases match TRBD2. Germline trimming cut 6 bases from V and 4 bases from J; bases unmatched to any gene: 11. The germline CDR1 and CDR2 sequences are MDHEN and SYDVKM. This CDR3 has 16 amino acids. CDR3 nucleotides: TGTGCCAGCAGGTCCCAGCGGGAGAGGGAATACAATGAGCAGTTCTTC. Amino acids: CASRSQREREYNEQFF.

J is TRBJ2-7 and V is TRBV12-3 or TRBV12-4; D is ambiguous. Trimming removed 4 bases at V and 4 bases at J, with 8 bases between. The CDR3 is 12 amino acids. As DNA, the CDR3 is TGTGCCAGCAGTTCCCGTAGGTACGAGCAGTACTTC. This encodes CASSSRRYEQYF.

CDR3 sequence reads: CASSPDGGAGTEAFF. CDR3 nucleotides: TGTGCCAGCAGCCCAGACGGGGGGGCGGGCACTGAAGCTTTCTTT. V usage is TRBV7-9 and J usage is TRBJ1-1; maybe TRBD1 (6 bases). CDR3 length equals 15 residues. The V gene lost 5 bases and the J gene lost 4 bases, with 17 bases spanning the gap. CDR1 SEHNR and CDR2 FQNEAQ come from the germline V gene (reference sequence).

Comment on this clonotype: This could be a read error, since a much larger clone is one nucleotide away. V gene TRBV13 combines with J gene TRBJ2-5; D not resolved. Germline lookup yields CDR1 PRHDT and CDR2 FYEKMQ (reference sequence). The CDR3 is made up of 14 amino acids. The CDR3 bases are TGTGCCAGCAGCTTAGGGGCAGCTCAAGAGACCCATTACTTC. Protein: CASSLGAAQETHYF.

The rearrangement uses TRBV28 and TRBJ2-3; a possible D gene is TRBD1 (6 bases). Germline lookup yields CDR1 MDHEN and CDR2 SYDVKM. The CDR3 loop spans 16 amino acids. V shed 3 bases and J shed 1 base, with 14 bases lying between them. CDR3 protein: CASSFSRGKGTDTQYF. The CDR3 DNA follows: TGTGCCAGCAGTTTCTCCAGGGGAAAGGGCACAGATACGCAGTATTTT. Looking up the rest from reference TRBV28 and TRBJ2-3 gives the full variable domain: DVKVTQSSRYLVKRTGEKVFLECVQDMDHENMFWYRQDPGLGLRLIYFSYDVKMKEKGDIPEGYSVSREKKERFSLILESASTNQTSMYLCASSFSRGKGTDTQYFGPGTRLTVL.